This section outlines one T cell receptor (beta chain) sequence together with its context. This CDR3 is built from 14 residues. CDR1 is SEHNR, CDR2 FQNEAQ, per germline (reference sequence). V dropped 5 bases and J dropped 5 bases, with 15 bases sitting between them. Here immunoSEQ multiplex PCR was the method, and the copy in TCRdb shows in-frame clones only, minus some. The repertoire holds about 69,000 clones, with 75% to 95% as singletons. The sample originates from a study of OX40 agonist ivuxolimab in advanced cancers. Study-wide background: Each dose-escalation patient presented with hepatocellular carcinoma, melanoma, renal cell or head and neck cancer.

Patients with a history of autoimmune disease or on systemic immunosuppression were excluded. This receptor was taken from an adult with an advanced solid tumor such as melanoma, head and neck, liver or kidney cancer. The material was CD4+ or CD8+ T cells sorted from blood, obtained in a trial of the OX40 agonist ivuxolimab. V gene TRBV7-9 combines with J gene TRBJ2-5; tentative D call: TRBD2 (6 bases). The CDR3 nucleotides are TGTGCCAGCAGCCCTGCGGGGTCATGGGAGACCCAGTACTTC. Protein product: CASSPAGSWETQYF.